This T cell receptor (beta chain) comes out of a study of shared clonotypes between healthy human individuals. Study-wide results and limits: Rarefaction gave evidence that sorted-subset sequencing remained incomplete despite large depth. Generally, naive subsets came out with larger estimated richness than memory subsets. Sequencing depth was predicted to influence how clonotypes are shared among donors. For naive CD4 cells, around 5% of clonotypes were shared across a handful of donors.

The repertoire was sequenced with immunoSEQ multiplex PCR; TCRdb's copy has only in-frame clones and lacks some. The sample records around 1 million clones, 76% being singletons. Remarks on this clone: Its matching antigen is unknown.

CDR1 and CDR2 (germline): SGHRS, YFSETQ. This CDR3 has 13 residues. Trimming pared 4 bases from V and 1 base from J, leaving 8 bases between. The sample consisted of memory CD4+ T cells sorted from blood. Specified subset: CD45RA-negative fraction. The clonotype originates from a man aged 18 to 35 in good health. The rearrangement joins TRBV5-1 to TRBJ2-5; a weak D match, TRBD2 (6 bases). The CDR3 DNA reads TGCGCCAGCAGCCCGACTAGCCAAGAGACCCAGTACTTC. This gives the protein CASSPTSQETQYF.